This section outlines one T cell receptor beta chain sequence together with its context. The data originate from a study of T cell responses to AZD1222 COVID-19 vaccine. Looked up from germline, CDR1 is MGHDK and CDR2 is SYGVNS. The CDR3 runs to 14 residues. Trimming cost V 6 bases and J 3 bases, with 9 bases left between them. Some clones are missing from TCRdb's copy, which holds only in-frame ones; the method was immunoSEQ multiplex PCR. The table records 90,000 to 100,000 clones, around 90% of them present only once. This clonotype was obtained from an adult in good health. The specimen comprised peripheral blood, sampled on day 0 of AZD1222 vaccination. The V gene is TRBV25-1, the J gene TRBJ1-6; TRBD1 is a possible D gene (6 bases). The CDR3 reads CASRMDSYNSPLHF. CDR3 DNA sequence: TGTGCCAGCAGGATGGACAGCTATAATTCACCCCTCCACTTT.